Shown below are 24 T cell receptor beta chains from a single sample sequenced in a study of OX40 agonist ivuxolimab in advanced cancers. Libraries were made using the immunoSEQ multiplex PCR assay. TCRdb limited this immuneACCESS table to in-frame rearrangements with V and J called. A share of clones is missing; checked studies link under half to unresolved V genes, and the rest is unexplained. The sample yields fewer than 80,000 clones; about 89% were counted once. The ten largest account for about 14% of the sample. Sequenced material: CD4+ or CD8+ T cells sorted from blood, taken in a trial of the OX40 agonist ivuxolimab. The receptors were sampled from an adult with an advanced solid tumor such as melanoma, head and neck, liver or kidney cancer.

The chain has TRBV28 and TRBJ2-7; 7 bases are a match to TRBD1. This CDR3 spans 13 amino acids. Germline CDR1 and CDR2: MDHEN and SYDVKM. V lost 6 bases to trimming and J lost 2 bases; unmatched junction nucleotides: 4. Here the CDR3 DNA reads TGTGCCAGCAGACCAGACAGGGCCTACGAGCAGTACTTC. This gives the protein CASRPDRAYEQYF.

This clone appeared a single time. J is TRBJ2-7 and V is TRBV6-5; a weak D match, TRBD1 (5 bases). The CDR3 runs to 11 residues. The germline V gene encodes CDR1 MNHEY and CDR2 SVGAGI. V was pared by 6 bases and J by 4 bases, with 7 bases between. CDR3 DNA sequence: TGTGCCAGCAGACAGGAATACGAGCAGTACTTC. This encodes CASRQEYEQYF.

This clone is a singleton in its sample. The chain employs TRBV18 and TRBJ2-4; D is unresolved. The CDR3 has 14 residues. The V gene's germline CDR1 is KGHSH and CDR2 LQKENI. Trimming pared 5 bases from V and 5 bases from J, leaving 13 bases between. The CDR3 protein is CASSYPEVENIQYF. Written as DNA, the CDR3 is TGTGCCAGCTCATACCCGGAAGTTGAAAACATTCAGTACTTC.

V and J are TRBV7-3 and TRBJ2-5; 10 bases align to TRBD2. After removal of 2 bases from V and 0 bases from J, the junction contained 0 bases not matched to a gene. The CDR3 is made up of 15 amino acids. In germline, CDR1 is SGHTA, CDR2 FQGTGA. The CDR3: CASSLGLADQETQYF. The CDR3 nucleotides read TGTGCCAGCAGCTTAGGACTAGCGGACCAAGAGACCCAGTACTTC.

The chain couples TRBV7-9 to TRBJ1-1; D gene unclear. Between the trimmed V and J ends, which lost 0 bases and 4 bases, there was a span of 9 bases. CDR3 length equals 14 residues. CDR1 SEHNR and CDR2 FQNEAQ come from the germline V gene (reference sequence). The CDR3, as DNA: TGTGCCAGCAGCTTAGCGTCCTCGGGCACTGAAGCTTTCTTT. Its protein product is CASSLASSGTEAFF.

The chain joins TRBV10-3 to TRBJ1-1; D is undetermined. CDR3 length equals 13 residues. In germline, CDR1 is ENHRY, CDR2 SYGVKD. V gave up 2 bases and J gave up 4 bases, with 8 bases separating them. The DNA of the CDR3 is TGTGCCATCAGTGAGGCCCGGAGCACTGAAGCTTTCTTT. Translated: CAISEARSTEAFF.

The rearrangement joins TRBV10-2 to TRBJ2-3, with TRBD2 matching over 12 bases. There are 14 residues in the CDR3. Germline V lookup: CDR1 WSHSY, CDR2 SAAADI. V gave up 6 bases and J gave up 4 bases; unmatched junction bases: 2. The CDR3 here is CASRTSGRADTQYF. In DNA form, the CDR3 reads TGCGCCAGCAGGACTAGCGGGAGAGCAGATACGCAGTATTTT.

Within the sample, this clone is medium-sized. The J gene is TRBJ1-1, the V gene TRBV7-9; D possibly corresponds to TRBD1 (5 bases). Germline assignment: CDR1 SEHNR and CDR2 FQNEAQ (reference sequence). The V end was cut by 1 base, the J end by 6 bases, with 12 bases between. The CDR3 runs to 14 residues. In DNA, the CDR3 is TGTGCCAGCAGCTTAGACCGCCGGGGCCCTGAAGCTTTCTTT. This sequence encodes CASSLDRRGPEAFF.

This sequence joins TRBV7-9 and TRBJ2-1, with D tentatively TRBD2 (5 bases). Looked up from germline, CDR1 is SEHNR and CDR2 is FQNEAQ (reference sequence). CDR3 length: 17 amino acids. V lost 2 bases and J 0 bases, leaving 14 bases between the germline ends. CDR3 in amino acids: CASSLPPSSSSYNEQFF. DNA for the CDR3: TGTGCCAGCAGCTTACCCCCTAGCTCAAGCTCCTACAATGAGCAGTTCTTC.

The genes are TRBV5-8 and TRBJ2-5, with D hard to call. This CDR3 is built from 14 residues. CDR1 and CDR2 (germline): SGHTS, YDEGEE. Trimming left V 0 bases short and J 5 bases short, with 11 bases between. The CDR3: CASSLGLGGETQYF. The CDR3 DNA reads TGTGCCAGCAGCTTGGGACTCGGTGGGGAGACCCAGTACTTC.

This clone was observed a handful of times. Other DNA sequences from this sample encode an identical CDR3 as well. The chain joins TRBV4-3 to TRBJ2-7; TRBD1 matches 11 bases. V was pared by 3 bases and J by 5 bases, with 0 bases of the junction left unmatched. This CDR3 contains 13 residues. Germline V gene lookup returns CDR1 LGHNA and CDR2 YSLEER. The CDR3 bases are TGCGCCAGCAGCCAGGACAGGGGGCACGAGCAGTACTTC. It translates to CASSQDRGHEQYF.

The chain links TRBV28 to TRBJ1-5; D ambiguous. Germline V gene sequence: CDR1 MDHEN, CDR2 SYDVKM. The V end lost 2 bases, the J end lost 6 bases, and 8 bases lay between the germline ends. The CDR3 runs 13 residues. CDR3 DNA: TGTGCCAGCAGTTTACGAGGGCTTCAGCCCCAGCATTTT. This translates into CASSLRGLQPQHF.

V and J are TRBV5-4 and TRBJ1-1; 7 positions agree with TRBD1. Germline CDR1 SGHNT, CDR2 YYREEE (reference sequence). V gave up 3 bases and J gave up 3 bases; unmatched junction bases: 11. The CDR3 runs to 16 residues. In DNA, the CDR3 is TGTGCCAGCAGCTACAATGGACAGGTAATCGACACTGAAGCTTTCTTT. As protein: CASSYNGQVIDTEAFF.

The sample holds one count of this clone. The DNA for the CDR3 is TGTGCCAGCAGTTTACTCCACGACGGGGTGAACACTGAAGCTTTCTTT. Its translation is CASSLLHDGVNTEAFF. The rearrangement joins TRBV27 to TRBJ1-1; D is unclear. CDR3 length: 16 amino acids. With 2 bases removed from V and 0 bases from J, the gap between germline ends came to 13 bases. Per germline, CDR1 MNHEY and CDR2 SMNVEV (reference sequence).

The chain joins TRBV7-9 to TRBJ2-1; TRBD2 might be the D (6 bases). Germline lookup yields CDR1 SEHNR and CDR2 FQNEAQ (reference sequence). The length of the CDR3 is 13 residues. Trimming took off 5 bases at V and 5 bases at J, with 10 bases between the two ends. CDR3 sequence: CASSQTRNNEQFF. The CDR3 bases are TGTGCCAGCAGCCAGACTAGAAACAATGAGCAGTTCTTC.

The V call is TRBV6-6, the J call TRBJ1-1, with 9 bases that match TRBD1. V was pared by 1 base and J by 5 bases, with 8 bases of the junction left unmatched. This CDR3 has 16 amino acids. In germline, CDR1 is MNHNY, CDR2 SVGAGI (reference sequence). The CDR3, as DNA: TGTGCCAGCAGTTACTTGCACAGGGGGCCGGAGACTGAAGCTTTCTTT. The encoded protein is CASSYLHRGPETEAFF.

This chain connects TRBV19 to TRBJ1-1; D is uncertain. V gave up 4 bases and J gave up 7 bases, with 13 bases separating them. The CDR3 length is 13 residues. Germline lookup yields CDR1 LNHDA and CDR2 SQIVND (reference sequence). DNA of the CDR3: TGTGCCAGTAGTACCCCCCGAGGCTTTGAAGCTTTCTTT. Its protein product is CASSTPRGFEAFF. Variable domain in full (rest from reference TRBV19 and TRBJ1-1): DGGITQSPKYLFRKEGQNVTLSCEQNLNHDAMYWYRQDPGQGLRLIYYSQIVNDFQKGDIAEGYSVSREKKESFPLTVTSAQKNPTAFYLCASSTPRGFEAFFGQGTRLTVV.

This rearrangement joins TRBV10-1 to TRBJ2-5; no clear D gene. The CDR3 has 11 amino acids. CDR1 WNHNN and CDR2 SYGVQD come from the germline V gene (reference sequence). Trimming pared 7 bases from V and 7 bases from J, leaving 10 bases between. The CDR3 reads CASKYPGTQYF. In DNA, the CDR3 is TGCGCCAGCAAATATCCGGGGACCCAGTACTTC.

The J gene is TRBJ2-1, the V gene TRBV6-5; tentative D call: TRBD2 (5 bases). Germline lookup yields CDR1 MNHEY and CDR2 SVGAGI. The CDR3 runs 16 residues. V lost 0 bases and J 2 bases, leaving 11 bases between the germline ends. The CDR3 DNA reads as TGTGCCAGCAGTTACTCGAGGGCGGATACCTACAATGAGCAGTTCTTC. Translating gives CASSYSRADTYNEQFF.

The V call is TRBV4-1, the J call TRBJ1-2; 8 bases fit TRBD1. This CDR3 has 15 amino acids. The germline V gene has CDR1 MGHRA and CDR2 YSYEKL. Trimming removed 4 bases from V and 6 bases from J; junction bases left unmatched: 10. In DNA form, the CDR3 reads TGCGCCAGCAGCCCCCGGGACAGGACGTCTGATGGCTACACCTTC. It is translated as CASSPRDRTSDGYTF.

As regards this clone: At one boundary the junction diverges from the germline segment, which might be a read error. The same CDR3 arises from other DNA sequences in this sample as well. The chain is built from TRBV29-1 and TRBJ2-2; possibly TRBD1 or TRBD2 for D (5 bases each). There are 13 residues in the CDR3. Germline CDR1 and CDR2: SQVTM and ANQGSEA. The CDR3 nucleotides read TGCAGCGTTGACTTTCAGGGTACCGGGGAACTGTTTTTT. This gives the protein CSVDFQGTGELFF.

V gene TRBV21-1 combines with J gene TRBJ2-7; the table's D call, TRBD1, has no DNA check behind it. TRBV21-1 is designated a pseudogene. The CDR3 is 16 amino acids. The CDR3 here is CASSLRPPGILYEQYF. Here the CDR3 DNA reads TGTGCCAGCAGCCTCCGCCCGCCAGGGATCCTTTACGAGCAGTACTTC.

This clone was seen only once. The rearrangement uses TRBV30 and TRBJ2-7; weak D call: TRBD2 (5 bases). Deletions cut 1 base from V and 1 base from J, with 8 bases between. Germline V CDR1 and CDR2: GTSNPN, SVGIG (reference sequence). This CDR3 spans 13 amino acids. CDR3 protein: CAWSGTVSYEQYF. Written as DNA, the CDR3 is TGTGCCTGGAGTGGGACTGTTTCCTACGAGCAGTACTTC.

The chain uses TRBV14 and TRBJ1-2; D is unclear. Trimming removed 1 base from V and 2 bases from J, with 5 bases in between. The CDR3 contains 13 residues. Germline CDR1 and CDR2: SGHDN and FVKESK. The CDR3 nucleotides are TGTGCCAGCAGCCAAGCGTCGAACTATGGCTACACCTTC. Amino acid sequence: CASSQASNYGYTF.